This T cell receptor beta chain was recovered during a study of human T cells and chemical hapten exposure. Study information: Each week of the approximately 24-week study, patients had diphenylcyclopropenone applied to the scalp.

MiXCR, run by TCRdb on the RACE reads, gives a single entry per CDR3 protein. The sample has about 80,000 distinct CDR3 sequences, 7% to 8% seen once. V lost 3 bases and J lost 1, with 14 bases in between. The germline V gene has CDR1 KGHSH and CDR2 LQKENI. The CDR3 runs to 16 residues. Time point reported: patch test 1, 2 weeks after DPC sensitization. As for treatment: therapeutic diphenylcyclopropenone sensitization with weekly scalp DPC. This clonotype was recorded a few times. Its antigen is unidentified. Study-level points and caveats: Counts of TCRs above 1 in 1000 frequency stayed unchanged with DPC sensitization.

The specimen comprised whole blood, sampled in connection with sensitization to the hapten diphenylcyclopropenone (DPC). This clonotype was obtained from a woman in her thirties with alopecia areata. Some clones in this sample may be carry-over from other donors' samples. The chain is built from TRBV18 and TRBJ2-3; perhaps D is TRBD1 or TRBD2 (5 bases each). CDR3: CASSPPGRGGTDTQYF. For the CDR3, the DNA is TGTGCCAGCTCACCCCCGGGACGTGGGGGCACAGATACGCAGTATTTT.